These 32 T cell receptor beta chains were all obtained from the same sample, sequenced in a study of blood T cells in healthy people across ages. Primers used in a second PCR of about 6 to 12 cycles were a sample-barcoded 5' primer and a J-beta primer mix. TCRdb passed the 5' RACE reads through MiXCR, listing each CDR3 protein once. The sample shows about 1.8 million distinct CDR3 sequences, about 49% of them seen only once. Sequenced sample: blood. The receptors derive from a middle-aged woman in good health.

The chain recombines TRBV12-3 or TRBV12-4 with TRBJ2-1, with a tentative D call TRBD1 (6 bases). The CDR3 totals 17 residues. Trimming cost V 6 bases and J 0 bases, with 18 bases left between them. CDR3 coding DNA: TGTGCCAGCAGGACAGGCGTCGTGTTGAGCTCCTACAATGAGCAGTTCTTC. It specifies CASRTGVVLSSYNEQFF.

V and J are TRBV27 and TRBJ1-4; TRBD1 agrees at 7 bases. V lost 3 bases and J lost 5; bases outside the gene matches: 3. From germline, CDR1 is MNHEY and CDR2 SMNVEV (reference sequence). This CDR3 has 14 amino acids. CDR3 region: CASSFGTENEKLFF. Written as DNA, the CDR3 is TGTGCCAGCAGTTTTGGGACAGAGAATGAAAAACTGTTTTTT.

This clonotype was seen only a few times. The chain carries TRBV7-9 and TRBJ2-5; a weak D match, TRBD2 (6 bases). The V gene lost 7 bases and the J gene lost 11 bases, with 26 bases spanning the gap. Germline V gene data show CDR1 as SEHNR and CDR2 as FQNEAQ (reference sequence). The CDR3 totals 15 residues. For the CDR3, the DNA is TGTGCCAGCATATCATCCCTTAGGTTGGGGGAGGAGCAGTACTTC. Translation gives CASISSLRLGEEQYF.

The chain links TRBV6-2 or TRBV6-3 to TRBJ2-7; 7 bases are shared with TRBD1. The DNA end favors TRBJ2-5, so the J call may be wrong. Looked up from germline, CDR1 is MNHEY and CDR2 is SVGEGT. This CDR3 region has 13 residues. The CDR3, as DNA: TGTGCCAGCATCAACAGGGGAAAAGAGACCCAGTACTTC. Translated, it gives CASINRGKETQYF.

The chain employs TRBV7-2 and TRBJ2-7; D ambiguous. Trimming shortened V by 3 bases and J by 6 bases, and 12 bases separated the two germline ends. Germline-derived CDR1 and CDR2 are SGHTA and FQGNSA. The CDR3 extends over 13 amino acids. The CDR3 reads CASSLVSAAEQYF. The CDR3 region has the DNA TGTGCCAGCAGCTTGGTCTCCGCGGCCGAGCAGTACTTC.

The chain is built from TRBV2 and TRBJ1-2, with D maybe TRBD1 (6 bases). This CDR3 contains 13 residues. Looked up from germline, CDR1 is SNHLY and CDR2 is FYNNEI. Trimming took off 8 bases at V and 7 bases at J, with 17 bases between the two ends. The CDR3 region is CASPWGGECGYTF. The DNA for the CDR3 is TGTGCCAGCCCGTGGGGGGGCGAGTGTGGCTACACCTTC.

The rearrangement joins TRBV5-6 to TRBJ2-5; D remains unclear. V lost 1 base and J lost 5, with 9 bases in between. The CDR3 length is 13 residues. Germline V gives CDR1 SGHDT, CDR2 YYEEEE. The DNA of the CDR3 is TGTGCCAGCAGCTTGACCCTTCTGGAGACCCAGTACTTC. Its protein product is CASSLTLLETQYF. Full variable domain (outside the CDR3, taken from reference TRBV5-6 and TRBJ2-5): DAGVTQSPTHLIKTRGQQVTLRCSPKSGHDTVSWYQQALGQGPQFIFQYYEEEERQRGNFPDRFSGHQFPNYSSELNVNALLLGDSALYLCASSLTLLETQYFGPGTRLLVL.

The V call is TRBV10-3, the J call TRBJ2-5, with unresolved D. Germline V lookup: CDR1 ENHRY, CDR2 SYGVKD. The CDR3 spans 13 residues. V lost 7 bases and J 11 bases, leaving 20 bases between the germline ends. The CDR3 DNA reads TGTGCCATCAAGGGTGGGGTAATCAATGAGCAGTACTTC. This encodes CAIKGGVINEQYF.

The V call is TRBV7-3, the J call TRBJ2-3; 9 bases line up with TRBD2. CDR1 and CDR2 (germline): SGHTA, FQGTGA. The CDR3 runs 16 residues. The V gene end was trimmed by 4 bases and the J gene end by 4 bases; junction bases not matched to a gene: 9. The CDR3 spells CASSYRGAGGADTQYF. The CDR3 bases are TGTGCCAGCAGCTACCGGGGAGCGGGGGGAGCAGATACGCAGTATTTT.

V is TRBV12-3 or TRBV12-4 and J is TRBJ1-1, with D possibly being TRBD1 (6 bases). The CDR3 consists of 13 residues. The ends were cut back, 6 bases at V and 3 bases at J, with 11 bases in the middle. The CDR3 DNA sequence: TGTGCCAGCAGCAGGGAGGGGGACACTGAAGCTTTCTTT. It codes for CASSREGDTEAFF.

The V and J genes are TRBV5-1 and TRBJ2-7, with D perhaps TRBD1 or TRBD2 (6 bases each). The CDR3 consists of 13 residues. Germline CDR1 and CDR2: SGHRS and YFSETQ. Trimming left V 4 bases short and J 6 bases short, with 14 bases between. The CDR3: CASSEDRRGEQYF. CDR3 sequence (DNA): TGCGCCAGCAGCGAAGACAGGAGGGGCGAGCAGTACTTC.

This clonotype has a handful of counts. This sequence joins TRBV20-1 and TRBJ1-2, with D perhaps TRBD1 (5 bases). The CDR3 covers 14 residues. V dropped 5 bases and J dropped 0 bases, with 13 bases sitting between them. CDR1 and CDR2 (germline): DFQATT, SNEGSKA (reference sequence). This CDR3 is CSAALGAANYGYTF. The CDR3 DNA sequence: TGCAGTGCTGCCCTTGGGGCAGCTAACTATGGCTACACCTTC.

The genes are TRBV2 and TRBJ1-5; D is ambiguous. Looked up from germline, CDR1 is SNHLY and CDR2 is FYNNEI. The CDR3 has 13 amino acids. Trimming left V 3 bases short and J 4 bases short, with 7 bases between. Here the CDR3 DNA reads TGTGCCAGCAGTGACAGAACGAATCAGCCCCAGCATTTT. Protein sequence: CASSDRTNQPQHF.

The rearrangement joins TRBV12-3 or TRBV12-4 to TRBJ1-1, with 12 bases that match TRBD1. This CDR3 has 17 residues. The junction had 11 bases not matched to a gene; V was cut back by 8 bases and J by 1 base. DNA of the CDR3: TGTGCCAGCCTGAAGGGGGACAGGGGGCTCGGGAACACTGAAGCTTTCTTT. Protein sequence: CASLKGDRGLGNTEAFF.

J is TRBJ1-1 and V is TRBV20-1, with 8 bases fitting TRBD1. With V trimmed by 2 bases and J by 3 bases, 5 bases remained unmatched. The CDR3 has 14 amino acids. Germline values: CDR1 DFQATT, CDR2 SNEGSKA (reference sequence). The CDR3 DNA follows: TGCAGTGCTAGACAGGGGGCCGGGGACACTGAAGCTTTCTTT. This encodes CSARQGAGDTEAFF.

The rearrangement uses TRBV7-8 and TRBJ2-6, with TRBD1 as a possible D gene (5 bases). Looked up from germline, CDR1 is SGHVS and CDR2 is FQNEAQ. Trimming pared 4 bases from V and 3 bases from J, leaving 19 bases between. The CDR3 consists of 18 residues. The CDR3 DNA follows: TGTGCCAGCAGCTCGCTCGCAGGGTTAGCACTTGGGGCCAACGTCCTGACTTTC. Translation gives CASSSLAGLALGANVLTF.

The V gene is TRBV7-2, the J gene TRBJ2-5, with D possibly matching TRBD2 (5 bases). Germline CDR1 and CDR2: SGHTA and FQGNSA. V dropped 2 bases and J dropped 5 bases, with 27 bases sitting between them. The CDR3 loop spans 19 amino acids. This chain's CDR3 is CASSLSAPGSPAVRETQYF. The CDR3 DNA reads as TGTGCCAGCAGCTTAAGCGCTCCTGGTTCGCCAGCGGTCCGGGAGACCCAGTACTTC.

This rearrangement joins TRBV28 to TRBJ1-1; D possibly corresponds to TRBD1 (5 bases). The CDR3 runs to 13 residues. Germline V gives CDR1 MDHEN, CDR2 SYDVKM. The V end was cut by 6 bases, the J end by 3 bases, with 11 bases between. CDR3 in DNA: TGTGCCAGCAGGGGACCTCGGTACACTGAAGCTTTCTTT. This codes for CASRGPRYTEAFF. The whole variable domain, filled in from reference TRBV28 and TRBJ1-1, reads DVKVTQSSRYLVKRTGEKVFLECVQDMDHENMFWYRQDPGLGLRLIYFSYDVKMKEKGDIPEGYSVSREKKERFSLILESASTNQTSMYLCASRGPRYTEAFFGQGTRLTVV.

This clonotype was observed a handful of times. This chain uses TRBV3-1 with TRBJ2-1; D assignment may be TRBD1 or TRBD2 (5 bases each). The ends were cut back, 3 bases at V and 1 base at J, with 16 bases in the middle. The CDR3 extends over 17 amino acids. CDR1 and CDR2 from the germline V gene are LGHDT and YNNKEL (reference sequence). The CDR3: CASSHRGRSPSYNEQFF. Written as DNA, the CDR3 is TGTGCCAGCAGCCATCGGGGACGCTCTCCATCCTACAATGAGCAGTTCTTC.

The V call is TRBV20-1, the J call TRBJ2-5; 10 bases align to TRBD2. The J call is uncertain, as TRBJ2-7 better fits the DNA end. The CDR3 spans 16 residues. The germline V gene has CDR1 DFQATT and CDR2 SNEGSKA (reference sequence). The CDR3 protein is CSAIGLAGVGAHEQYF. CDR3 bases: TGCAGTGCTATTGGGCTAGCGGGAGTGGGGGCCCACGAGCAGTACTTC.

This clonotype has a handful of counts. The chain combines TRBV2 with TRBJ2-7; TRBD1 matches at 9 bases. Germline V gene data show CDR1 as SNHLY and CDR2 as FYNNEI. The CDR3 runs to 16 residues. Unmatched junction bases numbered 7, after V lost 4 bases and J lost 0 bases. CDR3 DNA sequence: TGTGCCAGCAGTGTTGGTCCGGGACAGGGCTCCTACGAGCAGTACTTC. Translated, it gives CASSVGPGQGSYEQYF. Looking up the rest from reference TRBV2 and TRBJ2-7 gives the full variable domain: EPEVTQTPSHQVTQMGQEVILRCVPISNHLYFYWYRQILGQKVEFLVSFYNNEISEKSEIFDDQFSVERPDGSNFTLKIRSTKLEDSAMYFCASSVGPGQGSYEQYFGPGTRLTVT.

CDR3 sequence: CASSSSGGEGSEQFF. Here the CDR3 DNA reads TGTGCCAGCAGCTCCAGCGGGGGGGAAGGGAGTGAGCAGTTCTTC. The V gene is TRBV9, the J gene TRBJ2-1; TRBD2 matches at 10 bases. The V gene's germline CDR1 is SGDLS and CDR2 YYNGEE. This CDR3 has 15 amino acids. The J segment lost 9 bases and the V segment lost 4 bases, leaving 10 bases of the junction unmatched. The entire variable domain, with the rest obtained from reference TRBV9 and TRBJ2-1, is as follows: DSGVTQTPKHLITATGQRVTLRCSPRSGDLSVYWYQQSLDQGLQFLIQYYNGEERAKGNILERFSAQQFPDLHSELNLSSLELGDSALYFCASSSSGGEGSEQFFGPGTRLTVL.

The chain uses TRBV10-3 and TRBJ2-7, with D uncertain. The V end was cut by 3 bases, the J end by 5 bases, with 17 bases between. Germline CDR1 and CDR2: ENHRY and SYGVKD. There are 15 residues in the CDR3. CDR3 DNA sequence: TGTGCCATCAGTGAAATTGAACCGTCCATCCACGAGCAGTACTTC. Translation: CAISEIEPSIHEQYF.

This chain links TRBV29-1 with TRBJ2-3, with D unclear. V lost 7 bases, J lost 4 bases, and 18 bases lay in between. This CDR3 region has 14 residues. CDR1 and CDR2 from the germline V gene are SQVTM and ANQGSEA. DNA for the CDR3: TGCAGCGCCCAAAGTGGAGCTAGTCCAGATACGCAGTATTTT. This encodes CSAQSGASPDTQYF.

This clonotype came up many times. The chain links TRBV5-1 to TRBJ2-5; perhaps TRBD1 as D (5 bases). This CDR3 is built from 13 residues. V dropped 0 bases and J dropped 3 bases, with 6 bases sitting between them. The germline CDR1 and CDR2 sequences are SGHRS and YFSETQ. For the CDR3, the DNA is TGCGCCAGCAGCTTGGAAGGGGAAGAGACCCAGTACTTC. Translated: CASSLEGEETQYF.

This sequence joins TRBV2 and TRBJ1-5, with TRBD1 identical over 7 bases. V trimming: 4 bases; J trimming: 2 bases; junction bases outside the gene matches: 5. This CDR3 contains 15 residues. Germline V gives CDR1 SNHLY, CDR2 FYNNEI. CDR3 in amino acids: CASSGKGARNQPQHF. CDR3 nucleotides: TGTGCCAGCAGTGGTAAGGGGGCGCGCAATCAGCCCCAGCATTTT.

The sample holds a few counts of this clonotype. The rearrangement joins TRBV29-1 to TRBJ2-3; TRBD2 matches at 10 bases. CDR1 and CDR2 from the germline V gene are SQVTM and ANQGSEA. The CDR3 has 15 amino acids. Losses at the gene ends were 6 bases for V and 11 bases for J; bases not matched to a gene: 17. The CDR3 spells CSVPPRVAGGGEQYF. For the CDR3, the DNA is TGCAGCGTCCCCCCCCGCGTAGCGGGGGGTGGTGAGCAGTATTTT.

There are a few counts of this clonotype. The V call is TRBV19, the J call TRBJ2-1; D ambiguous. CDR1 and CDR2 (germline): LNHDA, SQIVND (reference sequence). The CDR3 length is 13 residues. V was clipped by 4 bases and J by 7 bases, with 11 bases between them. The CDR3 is CASSKAGQNEQFF. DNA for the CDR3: TGTGCCAGTAGTAAGGCAGGTCAGAATGAGCAGTTCTTC. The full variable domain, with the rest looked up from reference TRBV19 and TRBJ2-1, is DGGITQSPKYLFRKEGQNVTLSCEQNLNHDAMYWYRQDPGQGLRLIYYSQIVNDFQKGDIAEGYSVSREKKESFPLTVTSAQKNPTAFYLCASSKAGQNEQFFGPGTRLTVL.

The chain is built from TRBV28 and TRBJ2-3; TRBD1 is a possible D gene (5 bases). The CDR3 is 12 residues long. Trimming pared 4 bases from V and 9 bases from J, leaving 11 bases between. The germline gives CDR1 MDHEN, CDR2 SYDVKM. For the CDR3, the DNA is TGTGCCAGCAGTTCGATCAGGGTAACGCAGTATTTT. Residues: CASSSIRVTQYF.

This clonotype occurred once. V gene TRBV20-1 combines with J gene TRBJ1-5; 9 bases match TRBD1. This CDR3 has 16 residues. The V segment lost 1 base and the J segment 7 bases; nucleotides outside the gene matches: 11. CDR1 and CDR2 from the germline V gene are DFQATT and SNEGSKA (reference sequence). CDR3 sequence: CSARAPNRGRGQPQHF. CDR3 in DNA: TGCAGTGCTAGAGCTCCAAACAGGGGGCGCGGGCAGCCCCAGCATTTT.

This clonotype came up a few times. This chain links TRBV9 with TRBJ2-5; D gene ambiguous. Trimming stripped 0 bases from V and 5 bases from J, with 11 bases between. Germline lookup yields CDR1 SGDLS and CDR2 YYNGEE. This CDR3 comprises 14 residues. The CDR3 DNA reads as TGTGCCAGCAGCGTAGTTGGGGTGGGTGAGACCCAGTACTTC. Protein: CASSVVGVGETQYF. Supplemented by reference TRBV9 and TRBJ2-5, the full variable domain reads DSGVTQTPKHLITATGQRVTLRCSPRSGDLSVYWYQQSLDQGLQFLIQYYNGEERAKGNILERFSAQQFPDLHSELNLSSLELGDSALYFCASSVVGVGETQYFGPGTRLLVL.

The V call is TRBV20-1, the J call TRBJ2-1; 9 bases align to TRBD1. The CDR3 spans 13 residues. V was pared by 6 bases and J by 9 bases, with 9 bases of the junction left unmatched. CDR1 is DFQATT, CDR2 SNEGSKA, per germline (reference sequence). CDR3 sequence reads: CSAPGQGYAEQFF. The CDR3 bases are TGCAGTGCACCAGGACAGGGGTATGCTGAGCAGTTCTTC.